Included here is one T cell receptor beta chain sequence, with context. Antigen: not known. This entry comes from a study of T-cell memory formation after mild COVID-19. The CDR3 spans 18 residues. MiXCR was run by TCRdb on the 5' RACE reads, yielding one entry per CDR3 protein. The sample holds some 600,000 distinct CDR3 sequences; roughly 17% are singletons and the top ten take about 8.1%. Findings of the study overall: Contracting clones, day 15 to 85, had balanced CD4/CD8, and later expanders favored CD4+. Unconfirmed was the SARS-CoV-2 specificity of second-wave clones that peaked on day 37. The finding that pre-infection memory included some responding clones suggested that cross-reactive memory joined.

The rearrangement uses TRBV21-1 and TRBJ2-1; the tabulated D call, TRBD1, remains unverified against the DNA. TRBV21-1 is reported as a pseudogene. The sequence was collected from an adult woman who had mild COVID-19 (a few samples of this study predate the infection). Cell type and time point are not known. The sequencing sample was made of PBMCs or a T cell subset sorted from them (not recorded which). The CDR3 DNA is TGTGCCAGCAGCACCCCGGGCCAGCGAAAGAGCTCCTACAATGAGCAGTTCTTC. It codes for CASSTPGQRKSSYNEQFF.